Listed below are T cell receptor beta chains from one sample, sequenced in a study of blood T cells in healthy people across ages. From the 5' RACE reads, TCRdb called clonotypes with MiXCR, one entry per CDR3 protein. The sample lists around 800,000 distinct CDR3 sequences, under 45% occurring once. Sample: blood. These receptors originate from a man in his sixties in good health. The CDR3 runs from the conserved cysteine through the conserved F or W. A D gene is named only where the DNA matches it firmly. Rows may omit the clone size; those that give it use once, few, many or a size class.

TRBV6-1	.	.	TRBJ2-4	TGTGCCAGCAGCGCTTCCAGGGGAGATAGCAAGCAGTACTTC	CASSASRGDSKQYF
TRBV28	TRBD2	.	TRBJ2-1	TGTGCCAGCAGTTTTGGGAGGGCTCAGTTCTTC	CASSFGRAQFF
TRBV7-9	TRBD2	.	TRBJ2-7	TGTGCCAGCAGCCCCCTGAGCGGGGGATCCTACGAGCAGTACTTC	CASSPLSGGSYEQYF
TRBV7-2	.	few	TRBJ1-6	TGTGCCAGCACCCCAATATCTGAAAATTCACCCCTCCACTTT	CASTPISENSPLHF
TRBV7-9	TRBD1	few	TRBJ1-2	TGTGCCAGCACCTGGACAGGGGGCTCTGGCTACACCTTC	CASTWTGGSGYTF
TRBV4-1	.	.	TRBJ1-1	TGCGCCAGCGGCCACTCAAGGGCAGGAGCTTTCTTT	CASGHSRAGAFF
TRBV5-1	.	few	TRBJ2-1	TGCGCCAGCAGCTTGGAGGCCGAGAGCTCCTACAATGAGCAGTTCTTC	CASSLEAESSYNEQFF
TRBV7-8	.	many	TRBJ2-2	TGTGCCAGCACCGGACAAATCACCGGGGAGCTGTTTTTT	CASTGQITGELFF
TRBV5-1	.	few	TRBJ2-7	TGCGCCAGCAGCGTGGCGTACGGGTCCTACGAGCAGTACTTC	CASSVAYGSYEQYF
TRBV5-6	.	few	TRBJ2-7	TGTGCCAGCAGCTTGGCATCGGGGTCCAGCCACTCCTACGAGCAGTACTTC	CASSLASGSSHSYEQYF
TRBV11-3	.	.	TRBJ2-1	TGTGCCAGCAGCCCAGACAGGCAGAGCTCCTACAGTGAGCAGTTCTTC	CASSPDRQSSYSEQFF
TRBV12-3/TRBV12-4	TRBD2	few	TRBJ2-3	TGTGCCAGCAGTTTGGCACTAGCGGGGATTAGCACAGATACGCAGTATTTT	CASSLALAGISTDTQYF
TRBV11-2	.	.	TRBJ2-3	TGTGCCAGCAGCTTATACGCGGGGGCCCGCACAGATACGCAGTATTTT	CASSLYAGARTDTQYF
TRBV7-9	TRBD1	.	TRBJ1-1	TGTGCCAGCAAGGGACAGGTAACGGCTGAAGCTTTCTTT	CASKGQVTAEAFF
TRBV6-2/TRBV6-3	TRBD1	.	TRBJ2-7	TGTGCCAGCAGTTATAGGGGGCTCTACGAGCAGTACTTC	CASSYRGLYEQYF
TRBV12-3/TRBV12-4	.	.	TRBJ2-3	TGTGCCAGCACCTTAAACTCGGATACGCAGTATTTT	CASTLNSDTQYF
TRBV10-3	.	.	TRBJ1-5	TGTGCCATCAGTGACGGCGGAGGTAGCAATCAGCCCCAGCATTTT	CAISDGGGSNQPQHF
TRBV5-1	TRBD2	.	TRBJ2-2	TGCGCCAGCAGCTATAGCGGGGCGAACACCGGGGAGCTGTTTTTT	CASSYSGANTGELFF
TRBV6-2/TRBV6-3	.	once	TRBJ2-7	TGTGCCAGCAGTTGGTCCTACCGCAATGAGCAGTACTTC	CASSWSYRNEQYF
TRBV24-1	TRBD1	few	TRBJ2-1	TGTGCCACCAGTGATCCTGACGACAGGGGGAATCGTGGAGAGCAGTTCTTC	CATSDPDDRGNRGEQFF
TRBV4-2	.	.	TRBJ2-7	TGTGCCAGCAGCCAAGCTGAGGGATTGGGCGAGCAGTACTTC	CASSQAEGLGEQYF
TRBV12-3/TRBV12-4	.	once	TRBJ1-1	TGTGCCAGCAAGGTGGGAGGTCACACTGAAGCTTTCTTT	CASKVGGHTEAFF
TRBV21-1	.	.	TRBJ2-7	TGTGCCAGCAGCAAAGGGTCATTGCAAACCTACGAGCAGTACTTC	CASSKGSLQTYEQYF
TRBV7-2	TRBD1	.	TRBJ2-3	TGTGCCAGCAGCTTTCTGGGACAGGGAGGGTCAGATACGCAGTATTTT	CASSFLGQGGSDTQYF
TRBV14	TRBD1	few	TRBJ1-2	TGTGCCAGCAGCCCCAAGCAGGGGGGGGGCTATGGCTACACCTTC	CASSPKQGGGYGYTF
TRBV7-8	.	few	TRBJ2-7	TGTGCCAGCAGCCCAAGGACAGTCCTCTACGAGCAGTACTTC	CASSPRTVLYEQYF
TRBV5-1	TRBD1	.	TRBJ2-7	TGCGCCAGCAGCCTGTGGACAGGGGGGACCTACGAGCAGTACTTC	CASSLWTGGTYEQYF
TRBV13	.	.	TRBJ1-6	TGTGCCAGCAGCTTATGGGGTAGTGGACAGAAGAATTCACCCCTCCACTTT	CASSLWGSGQKNSPLHF
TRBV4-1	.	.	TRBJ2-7	TGCGCCAGCAGCTTCTTTGCGGGGTACGAGCAGTACTTC	CASSFFAGYEQYF
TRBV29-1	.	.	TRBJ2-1	TGCAGCGTTGATAGCCCCGGGGGCTTACAGTTCTTC	CSVDSPGGLQFF
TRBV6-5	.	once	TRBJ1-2	TGTGCCAGCAGTTACGCGTCGGAGGGGCAAGGCTACACCTTC	CASSYASEGQGYTF
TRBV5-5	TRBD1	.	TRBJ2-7	TGTGCCAGCAGCTTGACGATCGGACAGGGGGTGTACGAGCAGTACTTC	CASSLTIGQGVYEQYF
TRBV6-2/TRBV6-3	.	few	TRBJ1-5	TGTGCCAGCGCGACTGGAATGGAGAATCAGCCCCAGCATTTT	CASATGMENQPQHF
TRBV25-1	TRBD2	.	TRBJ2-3	TGTGCCAGCAGTGCGGGGGGTCCTAGCACAGATACGCAGTATTTT	CASSAGGPSTDTQYF
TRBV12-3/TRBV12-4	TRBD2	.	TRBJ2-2	TGTGCCAGCAGGGCGGCTAGCGGGGGTCACACCGGGGAGCTGTTTTTT	CASRAASGGHTGELFF
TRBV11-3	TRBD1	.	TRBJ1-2	TGTACCAGCAGCGGGGACAGCGTCGGCGGCTACACCTTC	CTSSGDSVGGYTF
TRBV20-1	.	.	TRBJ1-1	TGCAGTGCTAGAGCCTTTTCCCATCCTGAAGCTTTCTTT	CSARAFSHPEAFF
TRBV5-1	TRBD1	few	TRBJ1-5	TGCGCCAGCAGACCCGGGACAGGGGGCAATCAGCCCCAGCATTTT	CASRPGTGGNQPQHF
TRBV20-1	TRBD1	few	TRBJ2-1	TGCAGTGCTAGTGATCAGGGGGCGAATTACAATGAGCAGTTCTTC	CSASDQGANYNEQFF
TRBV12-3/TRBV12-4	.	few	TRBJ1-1	TGTGCCAGCTTTAGACAGGCAAGGAACACTGAAGCTTTCTTT	CASFRQARNTEAFF
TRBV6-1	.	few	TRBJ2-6	TGTGCCAGCAGTAAACAGGTTTCCGTCAGCTCTGGGGCCAACGTCCTGACTTTC	CASSKQVSVSSGANVLTF
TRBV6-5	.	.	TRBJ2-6	TGTGCCACCCGTAGTCCTGGGGCCAACGTCCTGACTTTC	CATRSPGANVLTF
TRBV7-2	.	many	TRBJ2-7	TGTGCCAGCAGACTTAACCCACCCTACGAGCAGTACTTC	CASRLNPPYEQYF
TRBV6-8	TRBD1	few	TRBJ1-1	TGTGCCAGCAGTCAAGGACAGGGGGCTGACACTGAAGCTTTCTTT	CASSQGQGADTEAFF
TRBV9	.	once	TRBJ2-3	TGTGCCAGCAGCGGCGACCGGGACGTTAGCACAGATACGCAGTATTTT	CASSGDRDVSTDTQYF
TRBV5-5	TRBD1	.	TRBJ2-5	TGTGCCAGCAGCTCCCAGGGGGCCCTAGAACTCCAAGAGACCCAGTACTTC	CASSSQGALELQETQYF
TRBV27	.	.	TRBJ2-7	TGTGCCAGCAAAACCGGGGCTACGGCGGGTGAGCAGTACTTC	CASKTGATAGEQYF
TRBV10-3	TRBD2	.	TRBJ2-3	TGTGCCATCAGTGAGACCTCATTGGGACTAGCGGGGGCGAGCACAGATACGCAGTATTTT	CAISETSLGLAGASTDTQYF
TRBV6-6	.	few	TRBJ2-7	TGTGCCAGCAGATGGGGGCAGGGAGGCGAGCAGTACTTC	CASRWGQGGEQYF
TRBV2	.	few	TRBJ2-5	TGTGCCAGCTACCGACAGACCCAAGAGACCCAGTACTTC	CASYRQTQETQYF
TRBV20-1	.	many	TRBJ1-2	TGCAGTGCTAAACAGGACACTATCCTCGCTGGCTACACCTTC	CSAKQDTILAGYTF
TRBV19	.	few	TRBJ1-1	TGTGCCAGTAGTGCGAACACTGAAGCTTTCTTT	CASSANTEAFF
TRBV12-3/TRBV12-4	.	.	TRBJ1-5	TGTGCCAGCAGCTCAGCGAGGAGGGGGAATCAGCCCCAGCATTTT	CASSSARRGNQPQHF
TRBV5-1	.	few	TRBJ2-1	TGCGCCAGCAGCTTATATGGGGGATACTCCTACAATGAGCAGTTCTTC	CASSLYGGYSYNEQFF
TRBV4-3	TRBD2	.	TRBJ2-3	TGCGCCAGCAGCCAAGATCCCCGGACTAGCGGGGGGGCTAACACAGATACGCAGTATTTT	CASSQDPRTSGGANTDTQYF
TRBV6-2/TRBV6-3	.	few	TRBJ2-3	TGTGCCAGCAGTTACTCGCTCCCGCCAGATACGCAGTATTTT	CASSYSLPPDTQYF
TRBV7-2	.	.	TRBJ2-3	TGTGCCAGTAGCGAAATCCGACACCTTGGGGGGCCAGATACGCAGTATTTT	CASSEIRHLGGPDTQYF
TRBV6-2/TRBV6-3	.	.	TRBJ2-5	TGTGCCGGCAGTTCCAAAGAGACCCAGTACTTC	CAGSSKETQYF